These T cell receptor beta chains were read from a single sample in a study of technical replicates of blood from several donors. Measured with immunoSEQ multiplex PCR; TCRdb has only the in-frame clones, and not every one. The data contain roughly 52,000 clones, nearly 95% of them singletons. Sequencing was carried out using PBMCs. Receptor source: a human donor in good health. Some clones in this sample may be carry-over from other donors' samples. Both conserved end residues are part of each CDR3. D genes are given only for firm matches. Clone size appears in some rows only: once, few, many, or a class for an expanded clone.

size: -; J: TRBJ2-5; D: -; V: TRBV29-1; CDR3: CSVERGGETQYF; DNA: TGCAGCGTTGAGCGGGGTGGGGAGACCCAGTACTTC
size: once; J: TRBJ1-5; D: -; V: TRBV4-3; CDR3: CASSPLKGPGQPQHF; DNA: TGCGCCAGCAGCCCCCTGAAGGGGCCCGGTCAGCCCCAGCATTTT
size: -; J: TRBJ2-2; D: -; V: TRBV30; CDR3: CAWRGLALTGELFF; DNA: TGTGCCTGGAGAGGGCTAGCACTAACCGGGGAGCTGTTTTTT
size: -; J: TRBJ1-3; D: -; V: TRBV4-3; CDR3: CASSQLGSSGNTIYF; DNA: TGCGCCAGCAGCCAACTCGGTAGCTCTGGAAACACCATATATTTT
size: -; J: TRBJ1-3; D: -; V: TRBV7-2; CDR3: CASSPSRAQGTSSGNTIYF; DNA: TGTGCCAGCAGCCCTAGCCGTGCCCAGGGGACTAGCTCTGGAAACACCATATATTTT
size: -; J: TRBJ2-1; D: TRBD1; V: TRBV5-1; CDR3: CASSPGDRPYSYNEQFF; DNA: TGCGCCAGCAGCCCGGGGGACAGGCCTTACTCCTACAATGAGCAGTTCTTC
size: -; J: TRBJ2-7; D: TRBD2; V: TRBV7-8; CDR3: CASSFLAGGPYEQYF; DNA: TGTGCCAGCAGCTTCCTAGCGGGAGGGCCCTACGAGCAGTACTTC
size: -; J: TRBJ2-5; D: TRBD1; V: TRBV7-8; CDR3: CASSSRDRGTTATQYF; DNA: TGTGCCAGCAGCTCCAGGGACAGGGGCACCACCGCGACCCAGTACTTC
size: once; J: TRBJ1-2; D: -; V: TRBV2; CDR3: CASSKGGQNYGYTF; DNA: TGTGCCAGCAGTAAAGGGGGACAAAACTATGGCTACACCTTC
size: -; J: TRBJ2-4; D: TRBD1; V: TRBV7-9; CDR3: CASSLVNRGENIQYF; DNA: TGTGCCAGCAGCTTAGTGAACAGGGGGGAAAACATTCAGTACTTC
size: -; J: TRBJ2-3; D: TRBD2; V: TRBV5-1; CDR3: CASGSGGAADTQYF; DNA: TGCGCCAGCGGAAGCGGGGGGGCCGCAGATACGCAGTATTTT
size: -; J: TRBJ1-6; D: TRBD1; V: TRBV10-3; CDR3: CAISSVGGFDNSPLHF; DNA: TGTGCCATCAGTTCGGTAGGGGGCTTCGATAATTCACCCCTCCACTTT
size: -; J: TRBJ1-6; D: TRBD1; V: TRBV23-1; CDR3: CASSPVYTQGGRSPLHF; DNA: TGCGCCAGCAGTCCGGTATACACTCAGGGGGGTCGGTCACCCCTCCACTTT
size: -; J: TRBJ2-2; D: -; V: TRBV7-3; CDR3: CASSLTSVANTGELFF; DNA: TGTGCCAGCAGCTTAACATCGGTCGCGAACACCGGGGAGCTGTTTTTT
size: -; J: TRBJ1-1; D: -; V: TRBV7-6; CDR3: CASSRELPGNTEAFF; DNA: TGTGCCAGCAGCCGGGAACTCCCTGGGAACACTGAAGCTTTCTTT